The 10 T cell receptor beta chains below were found in one sample sequenced in a study of patients and donors after allogeneic stem cell transplantation. TCRdb processed the RT-PCR reads anew with MiXCR; each CDR3 protein has one entry. The top ten hold around 6% of the sample, which has 900,000 to 1,000,000 distinct CDR3 sequences, over 15% seen once. The sample was blood, either unsorted or a sorted T cell fraction (not recorded which). The receptors shown here come from a human donor who was either an allogeneic HSCT recipient or a stem cell or donor lymphocyte infusion donor (not recorded which). It is not recorded whose cells these are; they may come from a transplant donor.

The chain combines TRBV6-1 with TRBJ1-2; no firm D call. V was trimmed by 6 bases and J by 3 bases, leaving 11 bases between them. The V gene's germline CDR1 is MNHNS and CDR2 SASEGT. This CDR3 contains 13 residues. Here the CDR3 DNA reads TGTGCCAGCAGACCGGACGGGTACTATGGCTACACCTTC. Its translation: CASRPDGYYGYTF.

This clonotype was detected only a few times. V is TRBV14 and J is TRBJ2-7; D gene ambiguous. The ends were cut back, 3 bases at V and 5 bases at J, with 5 bases in the middle. Germline V lookup: CDR1 SGHDN, CDR2 FVKESK. This CDR3 spans 11 amino acids. CDR3 bases: TGTGCCAGCAGCCATGTTCACGAGCAGTACTTC. It codes for CASSHVHEQYF.

This clonotype was detected a few times. The rearrangement uses TRBV7-2 and TRBJ2-3, with 8 bases that match TRBD2. The length of the CDR3 is 15 residues. The V segment lost 4 bases and the J segment 5 bases; nucleotides outside the gene matches: 8. Germline CDR1 and CDR2: SGHTA and FQGNSA. The chain's CDR3 is CASSSRAGAGDTQYF. The CDR3 DNA reads as TGTGCCAGCAGCTCGCGAGCGGGAGCCGGAGATACGCAGTATTTT.

This clonotype was detected many times. This chain links TRBV10-3 with TRBJ1-2, with 7 bases aligning to TRBD1. This CDR3 region has 12 residues. V gave up 7 bases and J gave up 6 bases; unmatched junction bases: 5. Germline V gives CDR1 ENHRY, CDR2 SYGVKD. The CDR3 nucleotides are TGTGCCATCAATAGGGACAGCGATGGCTACACCTTC. The encoded protein is CAINRDSDGYTF.

Only a few counts were recorded for this clonotype. V is TRBV5-1 and J is TRBJ1-2; the D is unclear. The germline V and J ends were trimmed by 4 bases and 6 bases, with 13 bases remaining between them. Germline-derived CDR1 and CDR2 are SGHRS and YFSETQ. The length of the CDR3 is 13 residues. CDR3 sequence: CASSPNQAHGYTF. CDR3 DNA sequence: TGCGCCAGCAGCCCCAACCAGGCTCATGGCTACACCTTC.

The sample holds a few counts of this clonotype. The chain couples TRBV6-2 or TRBV6-3 to TRBJ2-1, with D perhaps TRBD2 (5 bases). The CDR3 extends over 14 amino acids. V lost 6 bases to trimming and J lost 6 bases, with 15 bases between them. Germline loops: CDR1 MNHEY, CDR2 SVGEGT. CDR3 residues: CASRSLSAGNEQFF. The CDR3 DNA follows: TGTGCCAGCAGATCCCTTAGCGCGGGCAATGAGCAGTTCTTC.

There are a few counts of this clonotype. The chain uses TRBV15 and TRBJ1-2; tentatively, D is TRBD1 (6 bases). V was clipped by 3 bases and J by 8 bases, with 13 bases between them. There are 13 residues in the CDR3. CDR1 and CDR2 from the germline V gene are LNHNV and YYDKDF (reference sequence). The CDR3 DNA is TGTGCCACCAGCAGCATACAGGGCTGGGGCTACACCTTC. Protein product: CATSSIQGWGYTF. The complete variable domain, with remaining parts taken from reference TRBV15 and TRBJ1-2, reads DAMVIQNPRYQVTQFGKPVTLSCSQTLNHNVMYWYQQKSSQAPKLLFHYYDKDFNNEADTPDNFQSRRPNTSFCFLDIRSPGLGDTAMYLCATSSIQGWGYTFGSGTRLTVV.

This chain links TRBV11-2 with TRBJ2-1, with 10 bases that match TRBD2. The trim removed 4 bases at V and 8 bases at J, leaving 11 bases unmatched. The CDR3 extends over 16 amino acids. Germline CDR1 is SGHAT and CDR2 is FQNNGV. The CDR3 DNA sequence: TGTGCCAGCAGCTCGAGCGGGAGGGCCAGTCTCGATGAGCAGTTCTTC. Translated, it gives CASSSSGRASLDEQFF.

V usage is TRBV20-1 and J usage is TRBJ2-1, with D possibly matching TRBD2 (9 bases). The CDR3 is made up of 17 amino acids. Germline assignment: CDR1 DFQATT and CDR2 SNEGSKA (reference sequence). The chain's CDR3 is CSPRGLAGPHNYNEQFF. The CDR3 coding sequence is TGCAGCCCCAGGGGGCTAGCGGGGCCCCACAACTACAATGAGCAGTTCTTC.

The chain employs TRBV14 and TRBJ2-2; unclear D gene. The CDR3 is 17 amino acids. V was clipped by 0 bases and J by 0 bases, with 11 bases between them. The germline CDR1 and CDR2 sequences are SGHDN and FVKESK. The CDR3 DNA reads TGTGCCAGCAGCCAAGATCCCTCGCGGACGAACACCGGGGAGCTGTTTTTT. Amino acid sequence: CASSQDPSRTNTGELFF.